This TCR beta chain was identified in a study of blood T cells in healthy people across ages. The sample holds many counts of this clonotype. The antigen is unknown. Study results and caveats: Because sorting was not performed, PBMCs prevented conclusive naive versus antigen-experienced comparison. Greater diversity and more naive CD4+ cells were seen in long-lived donors than in aged donors. Researchers report that TCR beta diversity correlated strongly with naive T cell percentage.

A second PCR, run for about 6 to 11 cycles, used a sample-barcoded 5' primer plus a J-beta primer mix. Through a template-switch adaptor with 12 random nucleotides, each cDNA molecule received a tag. TCRdb recomputed calls from the 5' RACE reads with MiXCR, one row per CDR3 protein. The repertoire consists of approximately 800,000 distinct CDR3 sequences, with about half occurring once and the leading ten covering less than 20%. Material: blood. The sequence was collected from a man of 80 years or more in good health.

The CDR3 DNA follows: TGTGCCAGCAGTTACGTGGGGGCCGGCTATGGCTACACCTTC. This sequence encodes CASSYVGAGYGYTF. The V call is TRBV6-5, the J call TRBJ1-2; possible D gene TRBD1, 6 bases. The CDR3 contains 14 residues. V lost 2 bases to trimming and J lost 4 bases, with 11 bases between them. The germline V gene has CDR1 MNHEY and CDR2 SVGAGI.